Sequencing of this T cell receptor beta chain was carried out in a study of T-cell reconstitution after alpha-beta-depleted transplantation in children. Unique molecular identifiers were incorporated when the TCRbeta library was constructed. TCRdb re-derived calls from the PCR reads in MiXCR, one entry per CDR3 protein. The table includes approximately 91,000 distinct CDR3 sequences, 8% to 9% detected once. This clonotype was counted between two and nine times. The sample was PBMCs from the stem cell graft donor, taken from the stem cell graft. This clonotype was sampled from a human donor who donated a stem cell graft to a child with congenital amegakaryocytic thrombocytopenia.

CDR3: CSASPLSGRKLFF. CDR3 coding DNA: TGCAGTGCTAGCCCCCTCTCTGGCCGAAAACTGTTTTTT. This sequence joins TRBV20-1 and TRBJ1-4; D call uncertain. The CDR3 runs 13 residues. Germline V gene data show CDR1 as DFQATT and CDR2 as SNEGSKA (reference sequence). Trimming took off 3 bases at V and 10 bases at J, with 15 bases between the two ends.